This T cell receptor beta chain was retrieved from a study of blood T cells in healthy people across ages. Sample-barcoded 5' priming and a J-beta primer mix drove a second PCR of roughly 6 to 12 cycles. The template-switch adaptor, which had 12 random nucleotides, put a tag on each cDNA molecule. TCRdb called the 5' RACE reads again in MiXCR, with one record for every CDR3 protein. Among about 800,000 distinct CDR3 sequences listed, 58% were seen once. Trimming shortened V by 5 bases and J by 13 bases, and 21 bases separated the two germline ends. There are 13 residues in the CDR3. Germline V gene data show CDR1 as DFQATT and CDR2 as SNEGSKA (reference sequence).

Source material: blood. The J gene is TRBJ2-4, the V gene TRBV20-1; TRBD2 is a possible D gene (6 bases). This TCR derives from a man aged 25-45 years in good health. Written as DNA, the CDR3 is TGCAGTGCTGCTGTAACACCCCCGGGGGAGCAGTACTTC. It translates to CSAAVTPPGEQYF.